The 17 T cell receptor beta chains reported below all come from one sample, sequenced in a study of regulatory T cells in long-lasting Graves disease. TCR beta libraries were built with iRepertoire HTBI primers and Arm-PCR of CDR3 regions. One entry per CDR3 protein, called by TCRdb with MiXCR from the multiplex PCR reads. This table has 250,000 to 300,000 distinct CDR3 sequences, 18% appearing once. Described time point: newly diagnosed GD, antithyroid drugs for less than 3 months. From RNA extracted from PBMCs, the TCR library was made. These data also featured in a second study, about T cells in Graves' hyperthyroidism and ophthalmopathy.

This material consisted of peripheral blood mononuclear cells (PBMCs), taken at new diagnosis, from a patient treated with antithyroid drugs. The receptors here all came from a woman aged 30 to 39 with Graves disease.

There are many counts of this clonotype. The CDR3 reads CASSLGRQGTYEQYF. Here the CDR3 DNA reads TGTGCCAGCAGTTTGGGACGACAGGGTACCTACGAGCAGTACTTC. This chain joins TRBV12-3 or TRBV12-4 and TRBJ2-7; TRBD1 matches 7 bases. This CDR3 comprises 15 residues. Trimming cost V 3 bases and J 2 bases; bases outside gene matches: 7.

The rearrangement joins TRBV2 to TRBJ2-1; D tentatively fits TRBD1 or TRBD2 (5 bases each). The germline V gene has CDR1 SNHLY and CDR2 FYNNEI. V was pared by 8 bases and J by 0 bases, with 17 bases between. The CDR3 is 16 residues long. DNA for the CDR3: TGTGCCAGCGGCCCCCCCGGGACCCACTCCTACAATGAGCAGTTCTTC. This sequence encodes CASGPPGTHSYNEQFF.

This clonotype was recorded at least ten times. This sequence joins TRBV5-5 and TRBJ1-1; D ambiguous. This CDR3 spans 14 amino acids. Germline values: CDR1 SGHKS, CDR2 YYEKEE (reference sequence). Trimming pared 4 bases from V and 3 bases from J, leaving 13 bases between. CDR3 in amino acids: CASSPLVGYTEAFF. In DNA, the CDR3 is TGTGCCAGCAGCCCTCTTGTGGGGTACACTGAAGCTTTCTTT.

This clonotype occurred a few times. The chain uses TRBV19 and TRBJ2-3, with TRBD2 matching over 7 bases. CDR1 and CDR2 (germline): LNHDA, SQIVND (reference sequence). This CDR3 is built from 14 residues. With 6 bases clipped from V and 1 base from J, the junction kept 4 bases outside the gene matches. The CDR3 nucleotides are TGTGCCAGTAGATCGGGGAGGGGCACAGATACGCAGTATTTT. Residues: CASRSGRGTDTQYF.

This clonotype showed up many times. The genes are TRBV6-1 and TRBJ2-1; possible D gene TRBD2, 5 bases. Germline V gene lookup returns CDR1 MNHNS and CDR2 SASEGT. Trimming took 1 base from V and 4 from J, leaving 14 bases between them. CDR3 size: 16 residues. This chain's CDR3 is CASSEDPRPGYNEQFF. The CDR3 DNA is TGTGCCAGCAGTGAAGATCCTCGCCCGGGATACAATGAGCAGTTCTTC.

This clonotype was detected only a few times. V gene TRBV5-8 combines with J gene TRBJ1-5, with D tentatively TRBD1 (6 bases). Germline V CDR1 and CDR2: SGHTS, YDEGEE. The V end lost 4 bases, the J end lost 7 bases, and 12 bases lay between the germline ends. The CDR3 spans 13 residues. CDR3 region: CASSPGVGQPQHF. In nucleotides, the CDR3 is TGTGCCAGCAGCCCAGGGGTTGGGCAGCCCCAGCATTTT.

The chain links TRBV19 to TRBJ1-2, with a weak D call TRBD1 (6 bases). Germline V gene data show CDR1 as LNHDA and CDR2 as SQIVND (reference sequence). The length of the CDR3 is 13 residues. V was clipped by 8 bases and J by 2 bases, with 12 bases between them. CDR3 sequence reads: CASAIQGNYGYTF. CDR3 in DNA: TGTGCCAGTGCCATACAGGGAAACTATGGCTACACCTTC.

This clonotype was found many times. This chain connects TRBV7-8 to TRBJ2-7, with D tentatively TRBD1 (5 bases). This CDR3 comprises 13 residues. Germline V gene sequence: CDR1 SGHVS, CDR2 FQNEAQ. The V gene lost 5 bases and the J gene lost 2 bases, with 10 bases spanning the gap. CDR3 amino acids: CASSVDRAYEQYF. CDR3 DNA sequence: TGTGCCAGCAGCGTCGACAGAGCCTACGAGCAGTACTTC.

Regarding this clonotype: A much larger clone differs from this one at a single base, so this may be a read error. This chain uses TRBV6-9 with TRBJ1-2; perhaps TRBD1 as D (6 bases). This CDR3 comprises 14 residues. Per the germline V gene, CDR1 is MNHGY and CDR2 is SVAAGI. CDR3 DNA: TGTGCCAGCGGTTACTCCCGGGGGCTCACGGGCTACACCTTC. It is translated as CASGYSRGLTGYTF.

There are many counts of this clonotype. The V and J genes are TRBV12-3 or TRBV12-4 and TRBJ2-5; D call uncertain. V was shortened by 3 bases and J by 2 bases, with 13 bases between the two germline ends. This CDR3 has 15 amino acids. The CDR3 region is CASSFGLAAQETQYF. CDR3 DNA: TGTGCCAGCAGTTTTGGATTAGCAGCGCAAGAGACCCAGTACTTC.

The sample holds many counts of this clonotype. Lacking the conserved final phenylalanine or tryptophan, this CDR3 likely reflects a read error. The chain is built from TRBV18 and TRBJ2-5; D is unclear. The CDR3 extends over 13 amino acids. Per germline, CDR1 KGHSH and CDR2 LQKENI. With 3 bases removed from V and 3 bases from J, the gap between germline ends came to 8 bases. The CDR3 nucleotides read TGTGCCAGCTCACCGCGAGATGAAGAGACCCAGTACCTC. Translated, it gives CASSPRDEETQYL.

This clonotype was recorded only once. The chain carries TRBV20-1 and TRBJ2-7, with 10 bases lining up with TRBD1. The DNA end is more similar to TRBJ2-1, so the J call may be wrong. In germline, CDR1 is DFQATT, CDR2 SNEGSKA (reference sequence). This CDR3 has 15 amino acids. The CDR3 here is CSARDKDRGYNEQFF. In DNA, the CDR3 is TGCAGTGCTAGAGATAAGGACAGGGGGTACAATGAGCAGTTCTTC.

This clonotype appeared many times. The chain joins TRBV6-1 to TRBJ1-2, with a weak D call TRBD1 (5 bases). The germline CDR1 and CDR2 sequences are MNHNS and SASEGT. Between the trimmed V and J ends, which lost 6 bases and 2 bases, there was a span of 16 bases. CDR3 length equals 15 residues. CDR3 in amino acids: CASSPGPNANYGYTF. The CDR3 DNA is TGTGCCAGCAGCCCGGGACCTAACGCCAACTATGGCTACACCTTC.

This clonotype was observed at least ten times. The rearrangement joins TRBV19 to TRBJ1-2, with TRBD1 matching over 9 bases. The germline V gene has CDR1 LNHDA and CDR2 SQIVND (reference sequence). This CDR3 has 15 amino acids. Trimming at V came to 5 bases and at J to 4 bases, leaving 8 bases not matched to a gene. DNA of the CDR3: TGTGCCAGTAGTCCAAGGGACAGGGTCGGCTATGGCTACACCTTC. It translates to CASSPRDRVGYGYTF.

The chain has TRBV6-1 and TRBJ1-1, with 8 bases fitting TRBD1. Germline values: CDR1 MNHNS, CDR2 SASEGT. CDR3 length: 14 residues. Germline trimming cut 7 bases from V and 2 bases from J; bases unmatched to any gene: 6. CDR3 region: CASNTGGSNTEAFF. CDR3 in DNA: TGTGCCAGCAACACAGGGGGGAGTAACACTGAAGCTTTCTTT.

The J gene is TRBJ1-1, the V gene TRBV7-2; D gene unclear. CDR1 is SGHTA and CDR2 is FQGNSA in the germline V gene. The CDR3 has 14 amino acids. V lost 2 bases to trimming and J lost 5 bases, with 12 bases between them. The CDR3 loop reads CASSLSLSGTEAFF. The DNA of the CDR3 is TGTGCCAGCAGCTTATCTCTTTCGGGGACTGAAGCTTTCTTT.

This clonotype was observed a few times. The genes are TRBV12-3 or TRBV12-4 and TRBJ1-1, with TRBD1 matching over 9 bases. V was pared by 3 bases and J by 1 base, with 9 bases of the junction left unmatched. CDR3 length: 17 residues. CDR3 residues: CASSFNPGTGSNTEAFF. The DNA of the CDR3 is TGTGCCAGCAGTTTCAACCCAGGGACAGGGTCGAACACTGAAGCTTTCTTT.